This TCR beta chain was profiled in a study of blood T cell repertoires in COVID-19. Study details: Samples of COVID-19 (acute and convalescent) were obtained from the United States, Italy and Spain. From T cells, B-cell-depleted T cells, or PBMCs came the material, which was cDNA or gDNA.

Enrolment of Seattle patients took place during active infection, and they were followed longitudinally. Original processing notes: Using reference gene primer amplification, nucleated cell counts were estimated. Using immunoSEQ multiplex PCR, the repertoire was profiled, and TCRdb retains in-frame clones only, with some absent. V and J calls and clone size are given by that table; D and trimming were obtained from the DNA. The table includes some 200,000 clones, approximately 85% detected once. The germline V gene encodes CDR1 SGHTA and CDR2 FQGNSA. The CDR3 is 16 amino acids. The V gene end was trimmed by 5 bases and the J gene end by 2 bases; junction bases not matched to a gene: 7.

What was sequenced was peripheral blood. V gene TRBV7-2 combines with J gene TRBJ2-5; 11 bases line up with TRBD2. The receptor comes from a woman in her seventies with COVID-19, enrolled during active disease. CDR3 nucleotide sequence: TGTGCCAGCAGCCCGGGACTAGCGGCACCACAAGAGACCCAGTACTTC. Its protein is CASSPGLAAPQETQYF. Variable domain in full (rest from reference TRBV7-2 and TRBJ2-5): GAGVSQSPSNKVTEKGKDVELRCDPISGHTALYWYRQSLGQGLEFLIYFQGNSAPDKSGLPSDRFSAERTGGSVSTLTIQRTQQEDSAVYLCASSPGLAAPQETQYFGPGTRLLVL.